These T cell receptor beta chains were read from a single sample in a study of T cells in Graves' hyperthyroidism and ophthalmopathy. TCRdb re-derived calls from the multiplex PCR reads in MiXCR, one entry per CDR3 protein. The data show hundreds of thousands of distinct CDR3 sequences, with around 15% seen just once and roughly a tenth held by the top ten. Material: blood. These receptors all stem from a woman in her late teens or twenties with Graves' hyperthyroidism. The CDR3 runs from the conserved cysteine through the conserved F or W. A D gene is named only where the DNA matches it firmly. A row's size may be missing; if present it is once, few, many or a size class.

abundance,d_gene,v_gene,j_gene,CDR3aa,CDR3nt
.,TRBD2,TRBV19,TRBJ2-7,CASSGREAPYEQYF,TGTGCCAGTAGTGGCCGGGAGGCTCCCTACGAGCAGTACTTC
many,.,TRBV3-1,TRBJ2-3,CASSQSFKGTQYF,TGTGCCAGCAGCCAAAGTTTCAAGGGGACGCAGTATTTT
few,.,TRBV2,TRBJ2-1,CASSSISESYNEQFF,TGTGCCAGCAGTTCGATCTCGGAATCCTACAATGAGCAGTTCTTC
.,.,TRBV27,TRBJ1-2,CASSSLGNVNYGYTF,TGTGCCAGCAGTTCCTTGGGGAATGTAAACTATGGCTACACCTTC
many,.,TRBV11-2,TRBJ2-5,CASSILAPEGETQYF,TGTGCCAGCAGCATTCTAGCGCCTGAGGGGGAGACCCAGTACTTC
many,.,TRBV7-9,TRBJ2-7,CASSLYTSGRHEQYF,TGTGCCAGCAGCTTATACACTTCTGGGAGGCACGAGCAGTACTTC
.,TRBD1,TRBV19,TRBJ1-6,CASGDRGESPLHF,TGTGCCAGTGGGGACAGGGGAGAGTCACCCCTCCACTTT
.,.,TRBV5-5,TRBJ1-5,CASSSRQISLSNQPQHF,TGTGCCAGCAGTTCGAGACAGATTAGTCTCAGCAATCAGCCCCAGCATTTT
.,.,TRBV4-1,TRBJ2-7,CASSHINDRSEQYF,TGCGCCAGCAGCCACATAAATGACAGGTCCGAGCAGTACTTC
many,TRBD2,TRBV27,TRBJ2-1,CASSPGTSGKNEQFF,TGTGCCAGCTCCCCCGGGACTAGCGGGAAAAATGAGCAGTTCTTC
few,.,TRBV12-3/TRBV12-4,TRBJ2-7,CASQRSSHEQYF,TGTGCCAGCCAGCGGAGCTCCCACGAGCAGTACTTC
.,TRBD2,TRBV13,TRBJ2-2,CASSLQTRLAGGLNTGELFF,TGTGCCAGCAGCCTGCAGACTCGACTAGCGGGAGGGTTGAACACCGGGGAGCTGTTTTTT
few,.,TRBV18,TRBJ2-5,CASSPRRQEQETQYF,TGTGCCAGCTCACCTAGACGACAGGAACAAGAGACCCAGTACTTC
many,.,TRBV2,TRBJ2-3,CASRAPAGDTQYF,TGTGCCAGCAGGGCCCCGGCAGGGGATACGCAGTATTTT
.,TRBD2,TRBV27,TRBJ2-1,CASSSPLAGGSNSYNEQFF,TGTGCCAGCAGTTCCCCTCTAGCGGGAGGTAGTAACTCCTACAATGAGCAGTTCTTC
many,.,TRBV7-9,TRBJ2-2,CASSPQGNTGELFF,TGTGCCAGCAGTCCACAGGGGAACACCGGGGAGCTGTTTTTT
few,TRBD1,TRBV29-1,TRBJ2-1,CSVEDKTGTGGYNEQFF,TGCAGCGTTGAAGATAAAACGGGGACAGGGGGTTACAATGAGCAGTTCTTC
many,TRBD1,TRBV7-8,TRBJ1-1,CASSFTRTGDVVAFF,TGTGCCAGCAGCTTTACCCGGACAGGCGATGTGGTGGCTTTCTTT
few,.,TRBV5-1,TRBJ2-6,CASSPLGAGKRDGANVLTF,TGCGCCAGCAGCCCCCTCGGGGCGGGTAAGAGGGATGGGGCCAACGTCCTGACTTTC
many,TRBD1,TRBV7-9,TRBJ2-4,CASSPGTGIKNIQYF,TGTGCCAGCAGTCCCGGGACAGGGATAAAAAACATTCAGTACTTC
few,.,TRBV24-1,TRBJ2-3,CATSKLEGTQYF,TGTGCCACCAGTAAGTTGGAGGGTACGCAGTATTTT
.,.,TRBV27,TRBJ2-1,CASSLARQGNEQFF,TGTGCCAGCAGTTTGGCGAGGCAAGGTAATGAGCAGTTCTTC
.,.,TRBV19,TRBJ2-1,CASSRGLVYNEQFF,TGTGCCAGTAGTAGGGGCTTAGTTTACAATGAGCAGTTCTTC
few,.,TRBV3-1,TRBJ1-2,CASSPPLGVSYGYTF,TGTGCCAGCAGCCCCCCTTTGGGGGTCTCCTATGGCTACACCTTC
.,.,TRBV30,TRBJ2-1,CAWVSESTQAEQFF,TGTGCCTGGGTATCGGAATCGACCCAAGCTGAGCAGTTCTTC
many,TRBD2,TRBV6-2/TRBV6-3,TRBJ2-3,CASSYWGLATGTDTQYF,TGTGCCAGCAGTTACTGGGGACTAGCGACTGGCACAGATACGCAGTATTTT
many,TRBD1,TRBV28,TRBJ1-1,CASSEGGGVGAFF,TGTGCCAGCAGTGAAGGGGGCGGTGTCGGAGCTTTCTTT
.,.,TRBV15,TRBJ1-6,CATSRDPDGGSPLHF,TGTGCCACCAGCAGAGATCCGGACGGTGGTTCACCCCTCCACTTT
many,.,TRBV20-1,TRBJ2-1,CSAMRRERQFF,TGCAGTGCTATGCGGAGGGAAAGGCAGTTCTTC